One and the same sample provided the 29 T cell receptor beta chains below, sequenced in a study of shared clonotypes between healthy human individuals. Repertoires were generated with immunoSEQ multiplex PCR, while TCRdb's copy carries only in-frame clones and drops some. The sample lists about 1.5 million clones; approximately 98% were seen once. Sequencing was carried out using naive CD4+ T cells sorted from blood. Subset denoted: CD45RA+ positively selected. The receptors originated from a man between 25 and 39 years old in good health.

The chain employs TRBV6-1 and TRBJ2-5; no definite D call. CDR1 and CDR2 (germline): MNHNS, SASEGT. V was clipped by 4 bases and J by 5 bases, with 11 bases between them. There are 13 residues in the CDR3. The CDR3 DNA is TGTGCCAGCAGTGTAGTAGGGATGGAGACCCAGTACTTC. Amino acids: CASSVVGMETQYF.

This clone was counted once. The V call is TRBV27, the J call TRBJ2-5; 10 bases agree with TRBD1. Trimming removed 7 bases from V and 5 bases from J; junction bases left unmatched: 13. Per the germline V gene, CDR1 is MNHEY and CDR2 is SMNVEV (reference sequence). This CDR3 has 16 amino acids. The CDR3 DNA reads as TGTGCCAGCATCCACGACAGGGGGCTTTCTTCGGAGACCCAGTACTTC. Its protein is CASIHDRGLSSETQYF.

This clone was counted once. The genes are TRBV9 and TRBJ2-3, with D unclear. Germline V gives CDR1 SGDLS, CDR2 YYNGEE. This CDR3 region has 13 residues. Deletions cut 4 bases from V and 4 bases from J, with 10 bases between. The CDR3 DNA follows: TGTGCCAGCAGCTATCAAGGAGCAGATACGCAGTATTTT. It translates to CASSYQGADTQYF.

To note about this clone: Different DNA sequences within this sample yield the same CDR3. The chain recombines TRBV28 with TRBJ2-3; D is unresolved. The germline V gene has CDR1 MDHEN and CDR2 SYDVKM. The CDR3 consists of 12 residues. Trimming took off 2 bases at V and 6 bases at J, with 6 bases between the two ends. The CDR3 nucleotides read TGTGCCAGCAGTTTACGGGCCGATACGCAGTATTTT. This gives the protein CASSLRADTQYF.

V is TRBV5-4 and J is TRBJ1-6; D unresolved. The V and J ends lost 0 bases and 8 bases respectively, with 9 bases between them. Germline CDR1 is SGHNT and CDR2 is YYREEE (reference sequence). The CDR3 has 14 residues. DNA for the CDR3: TGTGCCAGCAGCTTGGTTCATTTGGATTCACCCCTCCACTTT. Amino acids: CASSLVHLDSPLHF.

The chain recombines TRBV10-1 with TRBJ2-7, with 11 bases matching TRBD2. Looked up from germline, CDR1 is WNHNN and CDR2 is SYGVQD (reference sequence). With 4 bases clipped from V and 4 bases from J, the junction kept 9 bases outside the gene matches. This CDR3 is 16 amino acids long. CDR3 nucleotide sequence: TGCGCCAGCAGTGGAGGCCTGACTAGCGGGAATTACGAGCAGTACTTC. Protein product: CASSGGLTSGNYEQYF.

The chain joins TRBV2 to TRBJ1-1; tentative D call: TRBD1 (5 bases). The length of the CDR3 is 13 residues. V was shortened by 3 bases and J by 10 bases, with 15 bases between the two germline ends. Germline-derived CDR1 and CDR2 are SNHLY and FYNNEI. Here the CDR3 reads CASSDLGGLGAFF. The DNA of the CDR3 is TGTGCCAGCAGTGATTTGGGGGGTCTCGGAGCTTTCTTT.

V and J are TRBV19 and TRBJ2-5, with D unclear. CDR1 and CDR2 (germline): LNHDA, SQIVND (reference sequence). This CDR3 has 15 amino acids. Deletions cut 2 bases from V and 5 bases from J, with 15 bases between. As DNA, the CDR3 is TGTGCCAGTAGTATAAGATCCATCATCAGCGAGACCCAGTACTTC. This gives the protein CASSIRSIISETQYF.

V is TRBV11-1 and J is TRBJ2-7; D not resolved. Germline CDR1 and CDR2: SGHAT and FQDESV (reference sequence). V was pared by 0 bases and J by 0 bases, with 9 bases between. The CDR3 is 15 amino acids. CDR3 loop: CASSLARDASYEQYF. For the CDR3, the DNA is TGTGCCAGCAGCTTAGCGCGAGACGCCTCCTACGAGCAGTACTTC.

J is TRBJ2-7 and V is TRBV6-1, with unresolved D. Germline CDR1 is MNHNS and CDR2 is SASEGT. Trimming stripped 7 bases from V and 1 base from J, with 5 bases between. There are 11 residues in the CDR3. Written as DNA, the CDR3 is TGTGCCAGCATTGCATCCTACGAGCAGTACTTC. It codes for CASIASYEQYF.

The CDR3 loop is CASSLVSGRYNEQFF. The CDR3 bases are TGCGCCAGCAGCTTGGTTAGCGGGAGGTACAATGAGCAGTTCTTC. This chain joins TRBV5-1 and TRBJ2-1, with TRBD2 matching 10 bases. Trimming at V came to 0 bases and at J to 4 bases, leaving 1 base not matched to a gene. The CDR3 loop spans 15 amino acids. Germline V gives CDR1 SGHRS, CDR2 YFSETQ. Using reference TRBV5-1 and TRBJ2-1 for the parts outside the CDR3, the full variable domain is KAGVTQTPRYLIKTRGQQVTLSCSPISGHRSVSWYQQTPGQGLQFLFEYFSETQRNKGNFPGRFSGRQFSNSRSEMNVSTLELGDSALYLCASSLVSGRYNEQFFGPGTRLTVL.

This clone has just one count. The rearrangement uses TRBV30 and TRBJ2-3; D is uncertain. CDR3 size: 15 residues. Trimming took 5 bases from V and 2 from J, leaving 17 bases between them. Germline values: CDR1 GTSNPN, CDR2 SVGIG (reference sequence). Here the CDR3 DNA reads TGTGCCTGGCGTTCATCGGTGGCTCCCACAGATACGCAGTATTTT. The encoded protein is CAWRSSVAPTDTQYF.

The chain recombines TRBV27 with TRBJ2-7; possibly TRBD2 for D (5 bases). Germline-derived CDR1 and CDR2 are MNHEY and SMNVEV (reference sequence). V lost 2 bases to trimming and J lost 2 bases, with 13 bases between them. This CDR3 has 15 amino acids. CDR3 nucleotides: TGTGCCAGCAGTTTAAAGACGGGAACCCCCTACGAGCAGTACTTC. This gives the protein CASSLKTGTPYEQYF.

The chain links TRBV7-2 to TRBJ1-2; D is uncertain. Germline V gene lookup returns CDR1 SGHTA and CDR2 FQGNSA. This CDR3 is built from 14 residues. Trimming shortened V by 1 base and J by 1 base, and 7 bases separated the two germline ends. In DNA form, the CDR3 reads TGTGCCAGCAGCTTAGGGTACAATAACTATGGCTACACCTTC. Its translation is CASSLGYNNYGYTF.

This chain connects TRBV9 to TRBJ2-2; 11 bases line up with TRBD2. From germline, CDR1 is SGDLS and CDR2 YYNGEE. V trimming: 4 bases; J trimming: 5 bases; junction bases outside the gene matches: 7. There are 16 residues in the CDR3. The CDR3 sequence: CASSSRASGRTGELFF. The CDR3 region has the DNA TGTGCCAGCAGCTCACGGGCTAGCGGGAGGACCGGGGAGCTGTTTTTT.

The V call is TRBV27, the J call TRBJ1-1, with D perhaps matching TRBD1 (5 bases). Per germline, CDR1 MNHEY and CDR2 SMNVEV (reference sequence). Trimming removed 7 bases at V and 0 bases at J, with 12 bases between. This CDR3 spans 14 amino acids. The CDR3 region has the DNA TGTGCCAGCAAGGAGGCAGGGCTGAACACTGAAGCTTTCTTT. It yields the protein CASKEAGLNTEAFF.

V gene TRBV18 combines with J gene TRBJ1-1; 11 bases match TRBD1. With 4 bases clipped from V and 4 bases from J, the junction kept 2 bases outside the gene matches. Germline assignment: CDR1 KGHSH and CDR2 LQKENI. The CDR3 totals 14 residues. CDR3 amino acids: CASSLGTGGTEAFF. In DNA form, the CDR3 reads TGTGCCAGCTCACTCGGGACAGGGGGCACTGAAGCTTTCTTT.

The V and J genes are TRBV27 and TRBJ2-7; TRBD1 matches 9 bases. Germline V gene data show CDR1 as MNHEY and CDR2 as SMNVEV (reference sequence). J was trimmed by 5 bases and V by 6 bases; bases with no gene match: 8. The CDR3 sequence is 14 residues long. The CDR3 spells CASRKKDRGHEQYF. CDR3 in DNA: TGTGCCAGCAGAAAAAAGGACAGGGGCCACGAGCAGTACTTC.

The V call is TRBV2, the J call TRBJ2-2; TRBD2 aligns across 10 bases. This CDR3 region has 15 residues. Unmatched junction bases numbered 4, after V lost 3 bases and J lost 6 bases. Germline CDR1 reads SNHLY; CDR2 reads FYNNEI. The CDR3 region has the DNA TGTGCCAGCAGTGAGTTAGGACTAGCGGCCGGGGAGCTGTTTTTT. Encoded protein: CASSELGLAAGELFF.

CDR3 nucleotide sequence: TGCAGCGGCAGGGACAGCAACACAGATACGCAGTATTTT. Protein sequence: CSGRDSNTDTQYF. The chain employs TRBV29-1 and TRBJ2-3, with TRBD1 matching 7 bases. Losses at the gene ends were 7 bases for V and 2 bases for J; bases not matched to a gene: 6. The CDR3 length is 13 residues. The V gene's germline CDR1 is SQVTM and CDR2 ANQGSEA.

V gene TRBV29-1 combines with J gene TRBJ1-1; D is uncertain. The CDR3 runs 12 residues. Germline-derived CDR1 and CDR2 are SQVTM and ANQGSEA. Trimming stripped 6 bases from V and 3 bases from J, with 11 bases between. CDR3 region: CSVEDGYTEAFF. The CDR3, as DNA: TGCAGCGTCGAGGACGGCTACACTGAAGCTTTCTTT.

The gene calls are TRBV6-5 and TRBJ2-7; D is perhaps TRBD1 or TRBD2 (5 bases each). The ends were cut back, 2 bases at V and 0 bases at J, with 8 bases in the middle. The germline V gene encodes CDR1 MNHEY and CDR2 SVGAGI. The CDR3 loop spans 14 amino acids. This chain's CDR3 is CASSYGGGSYEQYF. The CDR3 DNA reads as TGTGCCAGCAGTTACGGTGGGGGCTCCTACGAGCAGTACTTC.

DNA of the CDR3: TGTGCCAGCAGTGCGGACAGGATTTATGGCTACACCTTC. Its translation is CASSADRIYGYTF. This chain links TRBV6-5 with TRBJ1-2; 7 positions match TRBD1. Unmatched junction bases numbered 5, after V lost 5 bases and J lost 5 bases. CDR3 length: 13 residues. Germline V gene data show CDR1 as MNHEY and CDR2 as SVGAGI.

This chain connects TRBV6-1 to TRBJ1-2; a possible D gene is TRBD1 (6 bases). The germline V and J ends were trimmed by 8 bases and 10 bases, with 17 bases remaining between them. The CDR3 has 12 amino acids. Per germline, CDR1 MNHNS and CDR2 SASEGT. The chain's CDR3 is CASRDTRWVYTF. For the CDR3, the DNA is TGTGCCAGCCGGGACACTCGATGGGTCTACACCTTC.

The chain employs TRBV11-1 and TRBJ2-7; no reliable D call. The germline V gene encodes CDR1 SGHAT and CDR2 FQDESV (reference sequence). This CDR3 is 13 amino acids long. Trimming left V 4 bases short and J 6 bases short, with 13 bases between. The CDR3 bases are TGTGCCAGCAGCTCGAGAACCTTAGGCGAGCAGTACTTC. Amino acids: CASSSRTLGEQYF.

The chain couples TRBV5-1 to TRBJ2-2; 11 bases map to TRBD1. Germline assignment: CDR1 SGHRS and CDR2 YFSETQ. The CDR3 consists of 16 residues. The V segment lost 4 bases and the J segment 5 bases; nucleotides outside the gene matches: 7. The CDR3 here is CASSPSGQGVTGELFF. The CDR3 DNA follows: TGCGCCAGCAGCCCCTCGGGACAGGGGGTAACCGGGGAGCTGTTTTTT.

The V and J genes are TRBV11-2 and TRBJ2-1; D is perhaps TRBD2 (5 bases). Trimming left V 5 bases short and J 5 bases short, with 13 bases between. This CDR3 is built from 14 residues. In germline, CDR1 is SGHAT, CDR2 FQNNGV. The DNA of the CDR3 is TGTGCCAGCAGCAGCCGGGGTAACCACAATGAGCAGTTCTTC. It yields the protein CASSSRGNHNEQFF.

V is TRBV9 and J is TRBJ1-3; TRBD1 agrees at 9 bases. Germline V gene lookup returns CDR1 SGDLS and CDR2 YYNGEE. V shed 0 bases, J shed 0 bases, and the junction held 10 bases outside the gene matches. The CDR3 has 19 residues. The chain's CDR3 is CASSVGLGTGINSGNTIYF. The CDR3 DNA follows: TGTGCCAGCAGCGTAGGGTTGGGGACAGGGATTAACTCTGGAAACACCATATATTTT.

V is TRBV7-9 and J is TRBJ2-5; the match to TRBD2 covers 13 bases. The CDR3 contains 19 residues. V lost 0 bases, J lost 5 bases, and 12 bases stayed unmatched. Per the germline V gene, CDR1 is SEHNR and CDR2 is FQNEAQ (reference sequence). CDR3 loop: CASSLAGRTSGRVGETQYF. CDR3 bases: TGTGCCAGCAGCTTAGCGGGTCGGACTAGCGGGAGAGTGGGGGAGACCCAGTACTTC.